This T cell receptor beta chain was profiled in a study of cytomegalovirus exposure and HLA in healthy donors. The germline gives CDR1 SGHNT, CDR2 YYREEE (reference sequence). V trimming: 0 bases; J trimming: 6 bases; junction bases outside the gene matches: 4. The CDR3 runs to 15 residues. The donors comprised healthy bone marrow donors. Donors showed nominal health when sampled, although they likely had unrecorded immune exposures. Regarding the study as a whole: A later look showed TCR association rates differing by HLA locus, highest for DRB1 and lowest for HLA-C. Sequencing likely produced, as an artifact, a cluster of highly shared sequence variants.

Points on this clone: No antigen is known for it.

PCR used 60 Vbeta primers and 13 Jbeta primers. TCRdb keeps only in-frame clones here, not all; method: immunoSEQ multiplex PCR. Among 100,000 or so clones listed, about three quarters were seen once. The chain carries TRBV5-4 and TRBJ2-7; 12 bases fit TRBD1. Source material: PBMCs. The sequence was collected from a male donor in good health and CMV-seronegative. The CDR3 sequence is CASSLGGQGALEQYF. CDR3 nucleotide sequence: TGTGCCAGCAGCTTGGGGGGACAGGGGGCCCTCGAGCAGTACTTC.